Included here is one T cell receptor beta chain sequence, with context. Its cognate antigen is unknown. The samples, holding about 1-10 million cryopreserved PBMC, were thawed before DNA extraction was carried out. The data originate from a study of long-term antiretroviral therapy in people with HIV. Whole-study context: It was about a decade before the 2015 immediate-ART recommendation that the earliest samples were taken. Study-level points and caveats: Clonotypes expanded prior to ART showed repertoire dominance at all sampled time points. Comparison with controls showed narrower CDR3 length ranges in HIV repertoires.

Sequencing relied on immunoSEQ assay v3.0, run at survey level. Measured with immunoSEQ multiplex PCR; TCRdb has only the in-frame clones, and not every one. In the table there are tens of thousands of clones, over 75% of which are singletons. Source: unsorted PBMCs, taken 1.8 years before starting antiretroviral therapy. The receptor's source is a woman aged 25 to 45 with HIV.

The CDR3 region has the DNA TGTGCCAGCAGCGTAGATCCGCAAGAGACCCAGTACTTC. Its protein product is CASSVDPQETQYF. The chain is built from TRBV9 and TRBJ2-5; D gene uncertain. V was clipped by 0 bases and J by 2 bases, with 5 bases between them. The CDR3 length is 13 residues. Germline CDR1 SGDLS, CDR2 YYNGEE.